This passage covers 25 T cell receptor beta chains from one sample sequenced in a study of radiation and T cells in renal cell carcinoma. TCRdb keeps only in-frame clones here, not all; method: immunoSEQ multiplex PCR. The sample lists approximately 31,000 clones, over 70% occurring once. This sample's time point: blood 4 weeks post-SBRT, at nephrectomy. Treatment: 15 Gy SBRT to primary tumor, nephrectomy 4 weeks later. Sequences were derived from blood, sampled from a patient whose treatment included radiotherapy and nephrectomy. Receptors originate from a man aged 60 to 69 with renal cell carcinoma.

On this clone itself: The same CDR3 also results from other DNA sequences found in this sample. The rearrangement joins TRBV20-1 to TRBJ2-1; D not certain. The CDR3 is 11 residues long. CDR1 and CDR2 from the germline V gene are DFQATT and SNEGSKA (reference sequence). Trimming cost V 3 bases and J 4 bases, with 4 bases left between them. CDR3: CSASIYNEQFF. The DNA of the CDR3 is TGCAGTGCTAGTATATACAATGAGCAGTTCTTC.

V gene TRBV10-2 combines with J gene TRBJ2-3; D is unclear. This CDR3 contains 11 residues. V lost 10 bases to trimming and J lost 2 bases, with 7 bases between them. Germline V CDR1 and CDR2: WSHSY, SAAADI. The DNA of the CDR3 is TGCGCCACCCGGATCACAGATACGCAGTATTTT. Translating it yields CATRITDTQYF.

The chain couples TRBV7-8 to TRBJ1-3, with TRBD1 matching 7 bases. This CDR3 is built from 14 residues. The junction had 1 base not matched to a gene; V was cut back by 5 bases and J by 0 bases. Germline CDR1 is SGHVS and CDR2 is FQNEAQ. CDR3 in DNA: TGTGCCAGCAGCCGGGACAGCTCTGGAAACACCATATATTTT. This encodes CASSRDSSGNTIYF. Variable domain in full (rest from reference TRBV7-8 and TRBJ1-3): GAGVSQSPRYKVAKRGQDVALRCDPISGHVSLFWYQQALGQGPEFLTYFQNEAQLDKSGLPSDRFFAERPEGSVSTLKIQRTQQEDSAVYLCASSRDSSGNTIYFGEGSWLTVV.

Judged by abundance, this clone is medium-sized. This rearrangement joins TRBV27 to TRBJ2-7; D is undetermined. The CDR3 has 14 residues. V lost 3 bases and J 3 bases, leaving 12 bases between the germline ends. CDR1 is MNHEY and CDR2 is SMNVEV in the germline V gene (reference sequence). CDR3 nucleotides: TGTGCCAGCAGTTTGGGAAACTGGGGCTACGAGCAGTACTTC. This translates into CASSLGNWGYEQYF.

This clone appeared a single time. The CDR3 DNA follows: TGTGCCAGCTCACCATCTAGCGGGAATATCAATGAGCAGTTCTTC. Translation gives CASSPSSGNINEQFF. The chain has TRBV18 and TRBJ2-1, with 9 bases matching TRBD2. The CDR3 is 15 residues long. Trimming at V came to 2 bases and at J to 6 bases, leaving 5 bases not matched to a gene. Germline V gene lookup returns CDR1 KGHSH and CDR2 LQKENI.

The rearrangement uses TRBV6-4 and TRBJ1-2; possible D gene TRBD1, 6 bases. V lost 0 bases and J 6 bases, leaving 17 bases between the germline ends. There are 16 residues in the CDR3. Germline V gene lookup returns CDR1 MRHNA and CDR2 SNTAGT. The CDR3 bases are TGTGCCAGCAGTGACTCGAGTCGGGGCAGGGGCGATGGCTACACCTTC. Its translation: CASSDSSRGRGDGYTF.

The CDR3 sequence: CASSDGGEAFF. As DNA, the CDR3 is TGTGCCAGTAGCGATGGCGGTGAAGCTTTCTTT. The chain is built from TRBV19 and TRBJ1-1; unclear D gene. V shed 6 bases and J shed 7 bases, with 9 bases lying between them. There are 11 residues in the CDR3. Germline V gene data show CDR1 as LNHDA and CDR2 as SQIVND (reference sequence).

The V call is TRBV6-1, the J call TRBJ2-2; 12 bases agree with TRBD2. There are 18 residues in the CDR3. Trimming removed 3 bases from V and 7 bases from J; junction bases left unmatched: 12. Germline CDR1 MNHNS, CDR2 SASEGT. CDR3 DNA sequence: TGTGCCAGCAGTGAGAGATTGGGACTAGCGGGCCAGGGCGGGGAGCTGTTTTTT. Protein: CASSERLGLAGQGGELFF.

The rearrangement uses TRBV19 and TRBJ1-2; 7 bases match TRBD1. The CDR3 totals 14 residues. The germline CDR1 and CDR2 sequences are LNHDA and SQIVND (reference sequence). With 8 bases clipped from V and 3 bases from J, the junction kept 9 bases outside the gene matches. The CDR3 nucleotides read TGTGCCAGTTGGACAGGTTGGATTGACTATGGCTACACCTTC. Its translation is CASWTGWIDYGYTF. The whole variable domain, remainder taken from reference TRBV19 and TRBJ1-2, is DGGITQSPKYLFRKEGQNVTLSCEQNLNHDAMYWYRQDPGQGLRLIYYSQIVNDFQKGDIAEGYSVSREKKESFPLTVTSAQKNPTAFYLCASWTGWIDYGYTFGSGTRLTVV.

The chain is built from TRBV6-5 and TRBJ1-1, with D maybe TRBD1 (6 bases). This CDR3 has 13 amino acids. Germline-derived CDR1 and CDR2 are MNHEY and SVGAGI. Trimming removed 3 bases at V and 4 bases at J, with 9 bases between. The DNA of the CDR3 is TGTGCCAGCAGTTATGGGGGCGGCACTGAAGCTTTCTTT. It specifies CASSYGGGTEAFF.

The chain combines TRBV5-6 with TRBJ2-3; no definite D call. CDR3 length: 13 amino acids. V lost 1 base, J lost 1 base, and 4 bases lay in between. Germline CDR1 reads SGHDT; CDR2 reads YYEEEE. The CDR3 loop is CASSLRGTDTQYF. The CDR3, as DNA: TGTGCCAGCAGCTTGCGGGGCACAGATACGCAGTATTTT.

This chain links TRBV27 with TRBJ2-5; 11 bases are shared with TRBD2. The germline gives CDR1 MNHEY, CDR2 SMNVEV (reference sequence). V gave up 5 bases and J gave up 2 bases; unmatched junction bases: 4. CDR3 size: 15 residues. The CDR3 loop reads CASSPLAGEQETQYF. CDR3 nucleotides: TGTGCCAGCAGTCCACTAGCGGGGGAACAAGAGACCCAGTACTTC.

The chain has TRBV9 and TRBJ2-1, with D unclear. This CDR3 contains 13 residues. V shed 4 bases and J shed 9 bases, with 14 bases lying between them. From germline, CDR1 is SGDLS and CDR2 YYNGEE. CDR3 nucleotide sequence: TGTGCCAGCAGCCCTTATGGGGTAGGTGAGCAGTTCTTC. Protein: CASSPYGVGEQFF.

The V call is TRBV2, the J call TRBJ1-2; 10 nucleotides align to TRBD1. Germline values: CDR1 SNHLY, CDR2 FYNNEI. J gave up 7 bases and V 8 bases, and 7 bases lay outside the gene matches. This CDR3 is 13 amino acids long. CDR3 in DNA: TGTGCCAGCCGTAGACAGGGGGCGCTTGGCTACACCTTC. It codes for CASRRQGALGYTF.

V and J are TRBV5-1 and TRBJ2-7; D call uncertain. Trimming left V 4 bases short and J 0 bases short, with 17 bases between. The CDR3 loop spans 16 amino acids. CDR1 and CDR2 (germline): SGHRS, YFSETQ. The CDR3 nucleotides read TGCGCCAGCAGCCCGCAGGTTCCCGTTGGCTCCTACGAGCAGTACTTC. Encoded protein: CASSPQVPVGSYEQYF.

The table lists this clone with a few counts. The chain's CDR3 is CASSPPGLAGTDTQYF. CDR3 coding DNA: TGCGCCAGCAGCCCTCCGGGACTAGCGGGCACAGATACGCAGTATTTT. This sequence joins TRBV5-1 and TRBJ2-3, with 11 bases that match TRBD2. The CDR3 is 16 residues long. Germline V gives CDR1 SGHRS, CDR2 YFSETQ. The junction had 5 bases not matched to a gene; V was cut back by 4 bases and J by 1 base.

This sequence joins TRBV5-1 and TRBJ2-7, with 7 bases lining up with TRBD1. V was clipped by 4 bases and J by 6 bases; unmatched bases: 10. The germline V gene has CDR1 SGHRS and CDR2 YFSETQ. The CDR3 extends over 14 amino acids. CDR3 nucleotides: TGCGCCAGCAGCCGCGATGGGACAGTCACCGAGCAGTACTTC. As protein: CASSRDGTVTEQYF.

The V and J genes are TRBV6-5 and TRBJ1-1; D gene ambiguous. V lost 7 bases and J lost 1, with 4 bases in between. Germline CDR1 MNHEY, CDR2 SVGAGI. The CDR3 is 11 amino acids. CDR3 DNA sequence: TGTGCCAGCATGGGGAACACTGAAGCTTTCTTT. Its translation is CASMGNTEAFF.

This clone was counted between two and nine times. The CDR3 sequence: CASSDPQGGNTEAFF. Written as DNA, the CDR3 is TGCGCCAGCAGCGACCCCCAAGGTGGGAACACTGAAGCTTTCTTT. V is TRBV5-1 and J is TRBJ1-1, with D unclear. V lost 4 bases to trimming and J lost 1 base, with 14 bases between them. The CDR3 runs to 15 residues. CDR1 and CDR2 (germline): SGHRS, YFSETQ.

As DNA, the CDR3 is TGTGCCAGCAGGGCAGGGGGATCGGCCACTGAAGCTTTCTTT. It encodes CASRAGGSATEAFF. The chain links TRBV7-3 to TRBJ1-1, with 7 bases aligning to TRBD1. Germline values: CDR1 SGHTA, CDR2 FQGTGA. There are 14 residues in the CDR3. V was pared by 6 bases and J by 4 bases, with 8 bases of the junction left unmatched.

J is TRBJ2-1 and V is TRBV9; 13 bases are a match to TRBD2. The V gene end was trimmed by 2 bases and the J gene end by 10 bases; junction bases not matched to a gene: 15. The V gene's germline CDR1 is SGDLS and CDR2 YYNGEE. The CDR3 contains 18 residues. This CDR3 reads CASSVGLAGDTGRGEQFF. CDR3 bases: TGTGCCAGCAGCGTTGGACTAGCGGGAGATACGGGGAGGGGCGAGCAGTTCTTC.

This clone is deemed medium-sized (0.01 to 0.1%). This CDR3 is CASSPSGQGAWAYEQYF. DNA for the CDR3: TGTGCCAGCAGTCCCTCAGGACAGGGGGCCTGGGCCTACGAGCAGTACTTC. V and J are TRBV27 and TRBJ2-7; 11 bases match TRBD1. The CDR3 loop spans 17 amino acids. Unmatched junction bases numbered 11, after V lost 5 bases and J lost 2 bases. Germline CDR1 MNHEY, CDR2 SMNVEV (reference sequence).

This chain connects TRBV2 to TRBJ1-2; D remains unclear. The V end lost 2 bases, the J end lost 4 bases, and 5 bases lay between the germline ends. This CDR3 is built from 12 residues. In germline, CDR1 is SNHLY, CDR2 FYNNEI. The CDR3 loop is CASSERGYGYTF. The CDR3 nucleotides read TGTGCCAGCAGTGAACGGGGCTATGGCTACACCTTC.

The chain combines TRBV4-1 with TRBJ1-4; D gene unclear. Germline CDR1 and CDR2: MGHRA and YSYEKL. CDR3 length: 15 residues. The ends were cut back, 3 bases at V and 3 bases at J, with 11 bases in the middle. The CDR3 DNA is TGCGCCAGCAGCCATGGGCGACTCCCTAATGAAAAACTGTTTTTT. It yields the protein CASSHGRLPNEKLFF.

V gene TRBV5-4 combines with J gene TRBJ2-5; D remains ambiguous. The CDR3 spans 14 residues. Germline-derived CDR1 and CDR2 are SGHNT and YYREEE (reference sequence). Trimming pared 5 bases from V and 0 bases from J, leaving 11 bases between. As DNA, the CDR3 is TGTGCCAGCAGGCGTTCCCGGGACCAAGAGACCCAGTACTTC. Its protein is CASRRSRDQETQYF.